This TCR beta chain was retrieved from a study of control samples from healthy donors and cancer patients. After removal of 5 bases from V and 5 bases from J, the junction contained 12 bases not matched to a gene. CDR1 and CDR2 from the germline V gene are SGHVS and FQNEAQ. The CDR3 runs 15 residues. The data were produced by immunoSEQ multiplex PCR, yet TCRdb's version contains in-frame clones alone and is incomplete. Here the sample spans about 130,000 clones, just under 90% being singletons. Material: PBMCs. The chain joins TRBV7-8 to TRBJ2-7; TRBD2 agrees at 7 bases. The receptor comes from a man aged 50 to 60 with head and neck cancer. The CDR3 protein is CASSTRAAGSDEQYF. In DNA, the CDR3 is TGTGCCAGCAGCACCAGGGCAGCGGGGAGCGACGAGCAGTACTTC.